This T cell receptor (beta chain) was captured by sequencing in a study of cytomegalovirus exposure and HLA in healthy donors. 60 Vbeta and 13 Jbeta primers were used in PCR. TCRdb's copy holds only in-frame clones and misses some; the assay was immunoSEQ multiplex PCR. Among more than 150,000 clones listed, approximately 83% were seen once. The donors (healthy individuals) were bone marrow donors. The germline V gene has CDR1 GTSNPN and CDR2 SVGIG (reference sequence). V lost 2 bases, J lost 7 bases, and 8 bases lay in between. The CDR3 sequence is 11 residues long. The sequence was obtained from a young woman in good health and CMV-seronegative. The genes are TRBV30 and TRBJ1-1; tentative D call: TRBD1 (5 bases). The specimen sequenced was PBMCs. The CDR3 reads CAWSRDSEAFF. Here the CDR3 DNA reads TGTGCCTGGAGTCGTGACAGTGAAGCTTTCTTT.